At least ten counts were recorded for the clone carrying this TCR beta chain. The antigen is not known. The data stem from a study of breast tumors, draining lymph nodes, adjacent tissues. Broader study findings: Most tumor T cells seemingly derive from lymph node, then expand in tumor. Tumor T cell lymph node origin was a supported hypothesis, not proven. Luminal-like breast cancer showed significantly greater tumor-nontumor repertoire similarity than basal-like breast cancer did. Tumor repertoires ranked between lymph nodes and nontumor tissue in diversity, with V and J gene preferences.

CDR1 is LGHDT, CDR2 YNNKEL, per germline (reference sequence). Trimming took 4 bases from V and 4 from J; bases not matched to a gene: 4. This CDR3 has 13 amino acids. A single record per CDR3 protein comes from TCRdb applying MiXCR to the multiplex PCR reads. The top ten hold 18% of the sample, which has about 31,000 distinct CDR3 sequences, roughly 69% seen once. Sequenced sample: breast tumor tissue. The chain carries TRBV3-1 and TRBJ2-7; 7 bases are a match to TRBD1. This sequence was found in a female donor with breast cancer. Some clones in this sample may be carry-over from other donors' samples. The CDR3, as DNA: TGTGCCAGCAGCCTCGGCAGGGGGTACGAGCAGTACTTC. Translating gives CASSLGRGYEQYF.